These 23 T cell receptor beta chains were sequenced from one sample in a study of neurological immune-mediated disorders. Specified time point: longitudinal time-point 2. From the 5' RACE reads, TCRdb called clonotypes with MiXCR, one entry per CDR3 protein. The sample holds about 80,000 distinct CDR3 sequences, almost 6% seen once. The sequenced sample was PBMCs. Receptor source: a woman aged 55-69 years with multiple sclerosis.

This clonotype appeared many times. The rearrangement links TRBV5-1 to TRBJ2-1; TRBD1 is a possible D gene (6 bases). Trimming took 7 bases from V and 10 from J, leaving 15 bases between them. Germline-derived CDR1 and CDR2 are SGHRS and YFSETQ. The CDR3 extends over 12 amino acids. CDR3 sequence: CASGLSGQEQFF. CDR3 DNA sequence: TGCGCCAGCGGGCTCTCCGGACAGGAGCAGTTCTTC. The variable domain in full, completed from reference TRBV5-1 and TRBJ2-1, reads KAGVTQTPRYLIKTRGQQVTLSCSPISGHRSVSWYQQTPGQGLQFLFEYFSETQRNKGNFPGRFSGRQFSNSRSEMNVSTLELGDSALYLCASGLSGQEQFFGPGTRLTVL.

This clonotype was observed at least ten times. The genes are TRBV12-3 or TRBV12-4 and TRBJ1-2; D not certain. The V end was cut by 6 bases, the J end by 4 bases, with 12 bases between. CDR3 length equals 13 residues. CDR3 sequence (DNA): TGTGCCAGCAGCCCGAGGACGTTCTATGGCTACACCTTC. It specifies CASSPRTFYGYTF.

With respect to this clonotype: This may stem from a read error, because a much larger clone lies one nucleotide away. This chain uses TRBV20-1 with TRBJ1-1; no firm D call. The CDR3 sequence is 11 residues long. Germline V gene sequence: CDR1 DFQATT, CDR2 SNEGSKA (reference sequence). The V end lost 7 bases, the J end lost 5 bases, and 11 bases lay between the germline ends. The DNA for the CDR3 is TGCAGTGTCAGGTCCGGGACTGAAGCTTTCTTT. Protein: CSVRSGTEAFF.

This clonotype has at least ten counts. This chain joins TRBV12-5 and TRBJ2-1; unclear D gene. Per the germline V gene, CDR1 is LGHNT and CDR2 is FRNRAP. The V and J ends lost 0 bases and 2 bases respectively, with 5 bases between them. The CDR3 contains 14 residues. The CDR3 protein is CASGLVTTYNEQFF. In DNA, the CDR3 is TGTGCTAGTGGTTTGGTAACCACCTACAATGAGCAGTTCTTC.

This clonotype was seen only a few times. V usage is TRBV6-5 and J usage is TRBJ2-3; D is ambiguous. The CDR3 totals 16 residues. V was cut by 0 bases and J by 0 bases, with 10 bases left in between. Germline values: CDR1 MNHEY, CDR2 SVGAGI. The CDR3: CASSYSPAFSTDTQYF. The CDR3 DNA follows: TGTGCCAGCAGTTACTCGCCGGCTTTTAGCACAGATACGCAGTATTTT.

Ten or more counts support this clonotype. This chain uses TRBV5-1 with TRBJ1-2; maybe TRBD1 (6 bases). CDR1 and CDR2 (germline): SGHRS, YFSETQ. V gave up 4 bases and J gave up 4 bases, with 17 bases separating them. CDR3 length equals 15 residues. The chain's CDR3 is CASSPEGGPSYGYTF. CDR3 sequence (DNA): TGCGCCAGCAGCCCAGAAGGGGGTCCCTCCTATGGCTACACCTTC.

This clonotype was counted many times. The genes are TRBV29-1 and TRBJ1-1; D is perhaps TRBD1 (5 bases). The germline V gene encodes CDR1 SQVTM and CDR2 ANQGSEA. The V end was cut by 6 bases, the J end by 6 bases, with 11 bases between. This CDR3 spans 11 amino acids. The CDR3 DNA reads TGCAGCGTCCGACAGACGGCTGAAGCTTTCTTT. Translated: CSVRQTAEAFF.

This chain uses TRBV5-6 with TRBJ2-6; no clear D. The CDR3 totals 16 residues. From germline, CDR1 is SGHDT and CDR2 YYEEEE. V gave up 1 base and J gave up 0 bases, with 8 bases separating them. The CDR3 DNA follows: TGTGCCAGCAGCTTGCTCTTACCCTCTGGGGCCAACGTCCTGACTTTC. Protein: CASSLLLPSGANVLTF.

The V and J genes are TRBV7-6 and TRBJ1-1, with 7 nucleotides matching TRBD1. Trimming removed 5 bases from V and 3 bases from J; junction bases left unmatched: 6. CDR1 and CDR2 from the germline V gene are SGHVS and FNYEAQ. The CDR3 sequence is 14 residues long. The CDR3 loop reads CASSPSTGYTEAFF. The CDR3 coding sequence is TGTGCCAGCAGCCCCTCGACAGGGTACACTGAAGCTTTCTTT. Full variable domain (remainder filled in from reference TRBV7-6 and TRBJ1-1): GAGVSQSPRYKVTKRGQDVALRCDPISGHVSLYWYRQALGQGPEFLTYFNYEAQQDKSGLPNDRFSAERPEGSISTLTIQRTEQRDSAMYRCASSPSTGYTEAFFGQGTRLTVV.

This clonotype was found many times. The gene calls are TRBV12-3 or TRBV12-4 and TRBJ2-7; TRBD2 matches 11 bases. The CDR3 loop spans 15 amino acids. J was trimmed by 6 bases and V by 6 bases; bases with no gene match: 10. CDR3 nucleotide sequence: TGTGCCAGCAGCCCCGGACTAGCGGGCTTTAGCGAGCAGTACTTC. Encoded protein: CASSPGLAGFSEQYF.

In this sample, this clonotype turned up many times. This chain joins TRBV4-2 and TRBJ1-5; 9 bases agree with TRBD1. V was clipped by 4 bases and J by 2 bases; unmatched bases: 6. This CDR3 region has 16 residues. The germline gives CDR1 LGHNA, CDR2 YNFKEQ. For the CDR3, the DNA is TGTGCCAGCAGCCCGGGACAGGGAAAGGGCAATCAGCCCCAGCATTTT. It codes for CASSPGQGKGNQPQHF.

This clonotype was observed many times. V gene TRBV10-1 combines with J gene TRBJ1-1; TRBD1 aligns across 10 bases. The ends lost 9 bases at V and 4 bases at J; junction bases unmatched: 5. This CDR3 has 13 amino acids. From germline, CDR1 is WNHNN and CDR2 SYGVQD (reference sequence). CDR3 protein: CASRQGASTEAFF. Here the CDR3 DNA reads TGCGCCAGTCGACAGGGGGCAAGCACTGAAGCTTTCTTT.

This clonotype was seen a few times. The chain has TRBV6-2 or TRBV6-3 and TRBJ1-5; TRBD1 matches 10 bases. After removal of 6 bases from V and 4 bases from J, the junction contained 3 bases not matched to a gene. Looked up from germline, CDR1 is MNHEY and CDR2 is SVGEGT. This CDR3 region has 14 residues. CDR3: CASSWTGGNQPQHF. The CDR3 DNA sequence: TGTGCCAGCAGCTGGACAGGGGGGAATCAGCCCCAGCATTTT.

This clonotype showed up many times. DNA for the CDR3: TGCGCCAGCAGCAGCAGCGGGGACGTGGCCAAAAACATTCAGTACTTC. Amino acid sequence: CASSSSGDVAKNIQYF. The gene calls are TRBV5-1 and TRBJ2-4; TRBD2 matches at 7 bases. Germline CDR1 reads SGHRS; CDR2 reads YFSETQ. The J segment lost 1 base and the V segment lost 4 bases, leaving 8 bases of the junction unmatched. The CDR3 runs to 16 residues.

The chain is built from TRBV5-5 and TRBJ1-1; unclear D gene. Trimming removed 2 bases from V and 1 base from J, with 12 bases in between. The CDR3 extends over 15 amino acids. Per the germline V gene, CDR1 is SGHKS and CDR2 is YYEKEE (reference sequence). Written as DNA, the CDR3 is TGTGCCAGCAGCTTTCTGGGTTTTCGGAACACTGAAGCTTTCTTT. Its protein is CASSFLGFRNTEAFF.

The sample holds many counts of this clonotype. The chain is built from TRBV29-1 and TRBJ1-2; D unresolved. Germline V CDR1 and CDR2: SQVTM, ANQGSEA. The CDR3 is made up of 13 amino acids. The V end was cut by 3 bases, the J end by 0 bases, with 8 bases between. The CDR3 here is CSVDFSANYGYTF. In nucleotides, the CDR3 is TGCAGCGTTGATTTCAGCGCTAACTATGGCTACACCTTC.

This clonotype was seen at least ten times. The rearrangement links TRBV5-1 to TRBJ1-2; 9 bases fit TRBD1. The J segment lost 3 bases and the V segment lost 4 bases, leaving 13 bases of the junction unmatched. The CDR3 has 17 residues. The germline CDR1 and CDR2 sequences are SGHRS and YFSETQ. The CDR3 sequence is CASSGTATGGRDYGYTF. CDR3 bases: TGCGCCAGCAGCGGGACTGCTACAGGGGGCAGGGACTATGGCTACACCTTC.

This clonotype was counted a few times. The chain recombines TRBV6-5 with TRBJ2-2; the D call may be TRBD1 or TRBD2 (5 bases each). CDR3 length: 14 residues. Germline values: CDR1 MNHEY, CDR2 SVGAGI. Trimming took 0 bases from V and 6 from J, leaving 8 bases between them. CDR3 sequence: CASSYSMGAGELFF. Here the CDR3 DNA reads TGTGCCAGCAGTTACTCGATGGGGGCCGGGGAGCTGTTTTTT.

This clonotype was picked up many times. The J gene is TRBJ2-1, the V gene TRBV20-1; D may be TRBD2 (5 bases). Trimming stripped 3 bases from V and 9 bases from J, with 18 bases between. Germline CDR1 DFQATT, CDR2 SNEGSKA (reference sequence). The CDR3 extends over 14 amino acids. CDR3 sequence (DNA): TGCAGTGCTAGTGGCGGTCTAGCAAACCTTGAGCAGTTCTTC. The encoded protein is CSASGGLANLEQFF.

Many counts were recorded for this clonotype. The CDR3 DNA follows: TGCGCCAGCAGCTTCGGGACTGCAGGGACTGAAGCTTTCTTT. Encoded protein: CASSFGTAGTEAFF. The rearrangement joins TRBV5-1 to TRBJ1-1, with D tentatively TRBD1 (5 bases). Trimming removed 2 bases from V and 5 bases from J, with 13 bases in between. Germline CDR1 is SGHRS and CDR2 is YFSETQ. The length of the CDR3 is 14 residues.

This clonotype was counted at least ten times. The rearrangement joins TRBV11-3 to TRBJ2-2; 8 bases match TRBD1. CDR3 size: 16 residues. Germline values: CDR1 SGHNT, CDR2 YENEEA. J was trimmed by 4 bases and V by 3 bases; bases with no gene match: 7. CDR3 DNA: TGTGCCAGCAGCTTCCTAGGACAGGGACGCACCGGGGAGCTGTTTTTT. This gives the protein CASSFLGQGRTGELFF.

V is TRBV7-9 and J is TRBJ2-7; D is uncertain. The CDR3 runs to 12 residues. The germline CDR1 and CDR2 sequences are SEHNR and FQNEAQ (reference sequence). V gave up 5 bases and J gave up 6 bases, with 11 bases separating them. CDR3 sequence (DNA): TGTGCCAGCAGCCGGTTGAGTCTCGAGCAGTACTTC. The encoded protein is CASSRLSLEQYF. Looking up the rest from reference TRBV7-9 and TRBJ2-7 gives the full variable domain: DTGVSQNPRHKITKRGQNVTFRCDPISEHNRLYWYRQTLGQGPEFLTYFQNEAQLEKSRLLSDRFSAERPKGSFSTLEIQRTEQGDSAMYLCASSRLSLEQYFGPGTRLTVT.

This clonotype has at least ten counts. The V gene is TRBV20-1, the J gene TRBJ1-1, with D perhaps matching TRBD1 (6 bases). The CDR3 runs to 14 residues. CDR1 is DFQATT and CDR2 is SNEGSKA in the germline V gene (reference sequence). The V end lost 3 bases, the J end lost 1 base, and 12 bases lay between the germline ends. CDR3 protein: CSARVTGRNTEAFF. CDR3 sequence (DNA): TGCAGTGCTAGGGTAACAGGGAGGAACACTGAAGCTTTCTTT.